The 9 T cell receptor beta chains presented below share a single source sample, sequenced in a study of metastatic and nonmetastatic thyroid tumors. None of the patients had undergone any treatment ahead of thyroid surgery. TCRdb reprocessed the PCR reads using MiXCR. Among 45,000 to 65,000 clones listed, roughly 18% were seen once. Source material: blood. The receptors shown here come from a female donor with papillary thyroid cancer or a benign thyroid nodule (not recorded which). Some clones in this sample may be carry-over from other donors' samples.

The CDR3 is CASSLGQLSTDTQYF. For the CDR3, the DNA is TGTGCCAGCAGTTTGGGACAGCTTAGCACAGATACGCAGTATTTT. The chain joins TRBV6-2 or TRBV6-3 to TRBJ2-3; 7 nucleotides line up with TRBD1. This CDR3 contains 15 residues. The V gene's germline CDR1 is MNHEY and CDR2 SVGEGT. J gave up 0 bases and V 4 bases, and 4 bases lay outside the gene matches.

This clone has ten or more counts. This sequence joins TRBV6-1 and TRBJ2-7; 9 bases map to TRBD2. V was clipped by 6 bases and J by 2 bases; unmatched bases: 8. This CDR3 is 15 amino acids long. The germline V gene has CDR1 MNHNS and CDR2 SASEGT. The DNA of the CDR3 is TGTGCCAGCAGGGCGGGGGCTAGCGGGACCTACGAGCAGTACTTC. It yields the protein CASRAGASGTYEQYF.

This clone was seen a handful of times. A much larger clonotype is one base distant, so this may be a read error. Other DNA sequences in this sample translate to the same CDR3. This chain joins TRBV28 and TRBJ2-3; no clear D. V gave up 2 bases and J gave up 6 bases, with 12 bases separating them. This CDR3 has 14 amino acids. The germline V gene encodes CDR1 MDHEN and CDR2 SYDVKM. CDR3 residues: CASSLPGDLDTQYF. The CDR3 DNA is TGTGCCAGCAGTTTACCAGGAGATTTGGATACGCAGTATTTT.

Within the sample, this clone is medium-sized. This chain joins TRBV6-1 and TRBJ2-7; 10 bases match TRBD2. The CDR3 runs 16 residues. The germline gives CDR1 MNHNS, CDR2 SASEGT. The junction had 3 bases not matched to a gene; V was cut back by 0 bases and J by 1 base. The chain's CDR3 is CASSEAEAGGSYEQYF. The CDR3 DNA reads TGTGCCAGCAGTGAAGCGGAAGCGGGAGGGTCCTACGAGCAGTACTTC.

This clone was seen at least ten times. V usage is TRBV20-1 and J usage is TRBJ1-2, with 8 bases fitting TRBD1. Germline trimming cut 5 bases from V and 7 bases from J; bases unmatched to any gene: 24. Germline V CDR1 and CDR2: DFQATT, SNEGSKA (reference sequence). The CDR3 totals 18 residues. The CDR3 coding sequence is TGCAGTGCTCTCGCCCAAAGTGAAAGGACAGGGCGAAGAGGTGGCTACACCTTC. This codes for CSALAQSERTGRRGGYTF.

This clone was seen only a few times. One end of the junction does not line up with germline, which may come from a read error. This rearrangement joins TRBV6-2 or TRBV6-3 to TRBJ2-7; tentatively, D is TRBD2 (6 bases). Germline-derived CDR1 and CDR2 are MNHEY and SVGEGT. The CDR3 contains 15 residues. This CDR3 reads CASSYVGSISYEQYF. The CDR3, as DNA: TGTGCCAGCAGTTACGTCGGGAGTATCTCCTACGAACAGTACTTC.

This clone was counted a few times. The chain is built from TRBV6-1 and TRBJ2-3; 11 positions match TRBD2. The germline CDR1 and CDR2 sequences are MNHNS and SASEGT. This CDR3 comprises 18 residues. Germline trimming cut 5 bases from V and 2 bases from J; bases unmatched to any gene: 12. This chain's CDR3 is CASSQVRTSGLSTDTQYF. The CDR3 region has the DNA TGTGCCAGCAGTCAAGTCCGGACTAGCGGGTTGTCCACAGATACGCAGTATTTT.

This chain connects TRBV20-1 to TRBJ2-7; 9 bases fit TRBD1. V shed 4 bases, J shed 5 bases, and the junction held 6 bases outside the gene matches. There are 13 residues in the CDR3. Germline V lookup: CDR1 DFQATT, CDR2 SNEGSKA (reference sequence). CDR3 protein: CSATWDRDDEQYF. DNA for the CDR3: TGCAGTGCTACATGGGACAGGGATGACGAGCAGTACTTC.

This clone has ten or more counts. This sequence joins TRBV28 and TRBJ2-4; D gene unclear. Per germline, CDR1 MDHEN and CDR2 SYDVKM. Trimming stripped 5 bases from V and 0 bases from J, with 11 bases between. The CDR3 runs to 15 residues. The CDR3 region has the DNA TGTGCCAGCAGTCCCGCCGCCGAAGCCAAAAACATTCAGTACTTC. Translation gives CASSPAAEAKNIQYF.